The 8 T cell receptor beta chains listed next were all sequenced from one sample in a study of T cell responses to AZD1222 COVID-19 vaccine. The assay was immunoSEQ multiplex PCR, and TCRdb's table has in-frame clones only and misses some. The sample lists 100,000 to 120,000 clones; around nine tenths were seen once. The sample was peripheral blood, taken on day 0 of AZD1222 vaccination. The receptor source for this set is an adult in good health.

The chain couples TRBV3-1 (or the pseudogene TRBV3-2) to TRBJ2-5; 11 bases are a match to TRBD2. The CDR3 contains 16 residues. The ends lost 5 bases at V and 4 bases at J; junction bases unmatched: 9. Per the germline V gene, CDR1 is LGHDT and CDR2 is YNNKEL (reference sequence). The CDR3 sequence is CASSELSGRAVETQYF. In DNA form, the CDR3 reads TGTGCCAGCAGCGAGCTTAGCGGGAGGGCGGTAGAGACCCAGTACTTC.

The chain carries TRBV19 and TRBJ2-7, with no clear D. CDR1 is LNHDA, CDR2 SQIVND, per germline (reference sequence). The V end was cut by 8 bases, the J end by 3 bases, with 14 bases between. This CDR3 region has 13 residues. The CDR3 nucleotides are TGTGCCAGTTCCCCGACGGCAGACTACGAGCAGTACTTC. It codes for CASSPTADYEQYF.

V usage is TRBV5-4 and J usage is TRBJ2-3; possibly TRBD1 for D (5 bases). Trimming pared 4 bases from V and 0 bases from J, leaving 15 bases between. Per the germline V gene, CDR1 is SGHNT and CDR2 is YYREEE (reference sequence). The CDR3 runs to 16 residues. CDR3 residues: CASSPEWRTSTDTQYF. The CDR3 coding sequence is TGTGCCAGCAGCCCCGAATGGCGGACAAGCACAGATACGCAGTATTTT.

This clone was detected only once. CDR3 in amino acids: CASSSWRGSSYEQYF. The CDR3, as DNA: TGTGCCAGCAGCTCTTGGCGGGGCAGCTCCTACGAGCAGTACTTC. The genes are TRBV28 and TRBJ2-7; perhaps TRBD2 as D (6 bases). V shed 6 bases and J shed 0 bases, with 15 bases lying between them. Germline lookup yields CDR1 MDHEN and CDR2 SYDVKM. The CDR3 sequence is 15 residues long.

The J gene is TRBJ1-1, the V gene TRBV5-1; a possible D gene is TRBD1 (5 bases). The CDR3 spans 12 residues. CDR1 is SGHRS and CDR2 is YFSETQ in the germline V gene. Between the trimmed V and J ends, which lost 7 bases and 4 bases, there was a span of 11 bases. DNA of the CDR3: TGCGCCAGCCCTCTTAGGGGCACTGAAGCTTTCTTT. This encodes CASPLRGTEAFF.

The chain is built from TRBV7-2 and TRBJ2-1, with D hard to call. V lost 5 bases to trimming and J lost 4 bases, with 6 bases between them. This CDR3 has 12 residues. Germline CDR1 is SGHTA and CDR2 is FQGNSA. CDR3 sequence (DNA): TGTGCCAGCAGCCAAGAATACAATGAGCAGTTCTTC. It codes for CASSQEYNEQFF.

V and J are TRBV24-1 and TRBJ2-2; D is uncertain. Germline CDR1 is KGHDR and CDR2 is SFDVKD. The CDR3 totals 12 residues. Trimming cost V 4 bases and J 7 bases, with 6 bases left between them. This CDR3 is CATSDTIGELFF. CDR3 DNA: TGTGCCACCAGTGACACAATCGGGGAGCTGTTTTTT.

V gene TRBV18 combines with J gene TRBJ2-4; D uncertain. Per germline, CDR1 KGHSH and CDR2 LQKENI. Trimming took 6 bases from V and 0 from J, leaving 24 bases between them. This CDR3 is built from 19 residues. DNA of the CDR3: TGTGCCAGCTCGGAACTGGTCGGGCAGCCTCTCCTAGCCAAAAACATTCAGTACTTC. Encoded protein: CASSELVGQPLLAKNIQYF.